This entry lists 23 T cell receptor beta chains sequenced from one sample in a study of circulating and synovial CD4+ cells in juvenile arthritis. The table came from immunoSEQ multiplex PCR; TCRdb's copy has only in-frame clones and leaves some out. This table holds about 34,000 clones, roughly 95% found once. The sample comprised CD4+ T cells from blood. All receptors derive from a human donor with juvenile idiopathic arthritis.

The chain joins TRBV5-5 to TRBJ2-2, with a weak D call TRBD1 (5 bases). The length of the CDR3 is 16 residues. Germline CDR1 SGHKS, CDR2 YYEKEE (reference sequence). V was pared by 2 bases and J by 0 bases, with 11 bases between. The CDR3 nucleotides read TGTGCCAGCAGCTTTAGGGGCAGATCGAACACCGGGGAGCTGTTTTTT. It is translated as CASSFRGRSNTGELFF. Variable domain in full (rest from reference TRBV5-5 and TRBJ2-2): DAGVTQSPTHLIKTRGQQVTLRCSPISGHKSVSWYQQVLGQGPQFIFQYYEKEERGRGNFPDRFSARQFPNYSSELNVNALLLGDSALYLCASSFRGRSNTGELFFGEGSRLTVL.

The V and J genes are TRBV7-2 and TRBJ2-1, with 10 bases aligning to TRBD1. Germline assignment: CDR1 SGHTA and CDR2 FQGNSA. The CDR3 sequence is 15 residues long. Trimming took 5 bases from V and 1 from J; bases not matched to a gene: 2. The CDR3 DNA reads TGTGCCAGCAGCGGGGACAGGGGTTCCTACAATGAGCAGTTCTTC. Protein: CASSGDRGSYNEQFF.

The CDR3: CAIREDTFGTGNNYGYTF. DNA of the CDR3: TGTGCCATCAGAGAGGACACATTCGGGACAGGGAATAACTATGGCTACACCTTC. This sequence joins TRBV10-3 and TRBJ1-2; 9 bases map to TRBD1. With 6 bases clipped from V and 1 base from J, the junction kept 15 bases outside the gene matches. CDR1 ENHRY and CDR2 SYGVKD come from the germline V gene. This CDR3 has 18 amino acids.

The chain is built from TRBV28 and TRBJ2-1; the D is unclear. CDR1 MDHEN and CDR2 SYDVKM come from the germline V gene. The CDR3 is made up of 15 amino acids. V was pared by 8 bases and J by 0 bases, with 14 bases between. CDR3 loop: CASGDLVFSYNEQFF. The CDR3 DNA reads TGTGCCAGCGGAGACTTAGTTTTCTCCTACAATGAGCAGTTCTTC. The variable domain in full, with the rest retrieved from reference TRBV28 and TRBJ2-1, is DVKVTQSSRYLVKRTGEKVFLECVQDMDHENMFWYRQDPGLGLRLIYFSYDVKMKEKGDIPEGYSVSREKKERFSLILESASTNQTSMYLCASGDLVFSYNEQFFGPGTRLTVL.

The chain combines TRBV2 with TRBJ2-5; a weak D match, TRBD2 (6 bases). Looked up from germline, CDR1 is SNHLY and CDR2 is FYNNEI. V lost 0 bases and J 5 bases, leaving 13 bases between the germline ends. The CDR3 is made up of 15 amino acids. In DNA, the CDR3 is TGTGCCAGCAGTGAAGCGCCTAGCGTACGGGAGACCCAGTACTTC. It codes for CASSEAPSVRETQYF.

The gene calls are TRBV5-1 and TRBJ2-1; 10 positions match TRBD2. CDR3 length: 17 amino acids. The germline V gene has CDR1 SGHRS and CDR2 YFSETQ. V was clipped by 0 bases and J by 1 base; unmatched bases: 4. The CDR3 DNA sequence: TGCGCCAGCAGCTTGGTCCTAGCGGGAGCATCCTACAATGAGCAGTTCTTC. Its translation is CASSLVLAGASYNEQFF. Drawing the rest from reference TRBV5-1 and TRBJ2-1, the complete variable domain is KAGVTQTPRYLIKTRGQQVTLSCSPISGHRSVSWYQQTPGQGLQFLFEYFSETQRNKGNFPGRFSGRQFSNSRSEMNVSTLELGDSALYLCASSLVLAGASYNEQFFGPGTRLTVL.

CDR3 protein: CASSPRQFYGYTF. The CDR3 DNA is TGTGCCAGCAGCCCACGACAGTTCTATGGCTACACCTTC. The chain joins TRBV27 to TRBJ1-2; D is perhaps TRBD1 (5 bases). The CDR3 contains 13 residues. The V gene's germline CDR1 is MNHEY and CDR2 SMNVEV (reference sequence). The ends were cut back, 6 bases at V and 4 bases at J, with 12 bases in the middle.

The chain has TRBV10-3 and TRBJ1-2; maybe TRBD1 (5 bases). This CDR3 has 14 residues. Per germline, CDR1 ENHRY and CDR2 SYGVKD. The V gene lost 5 bases and the J gene lost 8 bases, with 18 bases spanning the gap. The CDR3 sequence: CAISKTESSAGYTF. In nucleotides, the CDR3 is TGTGCCATCAGTAAGACAGAATCAAGCGCCGGCTACACCTTC.

The V call is TRBV27, the J call TRBJ1-4, with 9 bases identical to TRBD1. Looked up from germline, CDR1 is MNHEY and CDR2 is SMNVEV (reference sequence). CDR3 size: 15 residues. The V gene end was trimmed by 8 bases and the J gene end by 8 bases; junction bases not matched to a gene: 12. The CDR3 here is CASGPERGTGEKLFF. As DNA, the CDR3 is TGTGCCAGCGGCCCCGAAAGGGGGACAGGGGAAAAACTGTTTTTT.

V and J are TRBV7-5 and TRBJ2-7; the DNA was not used to check the table's D call, TRBD1. TRBV7-5 is tagged as a pseudogene. The CDR3 is 18 amino acids. CDR3 coding DNA: TGTGCCAGAGCATTCTCGACCCTCGGGACACCCGGAATCTACGAGCAGTACTTC. Residues: CARAFSTLGTPGIYEQYF.

The chain is built from TRBV7-2 and TRBJ2-7; D perhaps matches TRBD2 (5 bases). The germline V gene encodes CDR1 SGHTA and CDR2 FQGNSA. The CDR3 has 13 amino acids. Trimming removed 3 bases at V and 1 base at J, with 7 bases between. The CDR3 DNA sequence: TGTGCCAGCAGCTTCGGGATATCCTACGAGCAGTACTTC. Its protein is CASSFGISYEQYF.

This clone was seen once. This chain uses TRBV2 with TRBJ2-3, with 13 bases fitting TRBD2. The germline V gene encodes CDR1 SNHLY and CDR2 FYNNEI. V shed 4 bases and J 3 bases; nucleotides not matched to a gene: 10. The CDR3 runs 18 residues. The CDR3 sequence is CASSVVPPTSGGTDTQYF. CDR3 in DNA: TGTGCCAGCAGTGTCGTGCCCCCGACTAGCGGGGGGACAGATACGCAGTATTTT.

The chain links TRBV9 to TRBJ2-1, with D perhaps TRBD1 (5 bases). V was trimmed by 0 bases and J by 2 bases, leaving 9 bases between them. Germline V lookup: CDR1 SGDLS, CDR2 YYNGEE. The CDR3 sequence is 15 residues long. In nucleotides, the CDR3 is TGTGCCAGCAGCGTAGATGACAGCCCCTACAATGAGCAGTTCTTC. It specifies CASSVDDSPYNEQFF. The full variable domain, its missing parts supplied by reference TRBV9 and TRBJ2-1, is DSGVTQTPKHLITATGQRVTLRCSPRSGDLSVYWYQQSLDQGLQFLIQYYNGEERAKGNILERFSAQQFPDLHSELNLSSLELGDSALYFCASSVDDSPYNEQFFGPGTRLTVL.

The rearrangement joins TRBV28 to TRBJ2-1; D not resolved. CDR1 and CDR2 (germline): MDHEN, SYDVKM. V was trimmed by 8 bases and J by 7 bases, leaving 9 bases between them. The CDR3 has 11 amino acids. CDR3 DNA: TGTGCCAGCCTTGAACTAAATGAGCAGTTCTTC. Protein product: CASLELNEQFF.

This clone was recorded a few times. J is TRBJ1-1 and V is TRBV27, with a weak D call TRBD1 (5 bases). Trimming took 6 bases from V and 4 from J, leaving 18 bases between them. Germline V CDR1 and CDR2: MNHEY, SMNVEV (reference sequence). The length of the CDR3 is 15 residues. CDR3 sequence: CASRPGGSWSTEAFF. The CDR3 DNA reads TGTGCCAGCAGGCCCGGGGGATCGTGGAGCACTGAAGCTTTCTTT.

This clone was found a few times. The rearrangement uses TRBV7-9 and TRBJ2-5, with D unclear. The CDR3 loop spans 14 amino acids. Trimming took 1 base from V and 3 from J, leaving 9 bases between them. Germline V CDR1 and CDR2: SEHNR, FQNEAQ (reference sequence). The CDR3 sequence: CASSLDSTKETQYF. CDR3 nucleotides: TGTGCCAGCAGCTTAGACAGTACCAAAGAGACCCAGTACTTC. Together with reference TRBV7-9 and TRBJ2-5, the CDR3 gives the full variable domain: DTGVSQNPRHKITKRGQNVTFRCDPISEHNRLYWYRQTLGQGPEFLTYFQNEAQLEKSRLLSDRFSAERPKGSFSTLEIQRTEQGDSAMYLCASSLDSTKETQYFGPGTRLLVL.

This clone occurred once. This chain uses TRBV6-4 with TRBJ2-1, with 8 nucleotides matching TRBD2. J was trimmed by 9 bases and V by 3 bases; bases with no gene match: 10. This CDR3 region has 15 residues. From germline, CDR1 is MRHNA and CDR2 SNTAGT. CDR3 sequence (DNA): TGTGCCAGCAGTGAAGGGACTAGGAGTCGGGGTGAGCAGTTCTTC. This translates into CASSEGTRSRGEQFF.

The chain couples TRBV28 to TRBJ1-2; no clear D gene. Per germline, CDR1 MDHEN and CDR2 SYDVKM. The CDR3 is 12 amino acids. V was trimmed by 2 bases and J by 7 bases, leaving 8 bases between them. The CDR3, as DNA: TGTGCCAGCAGTTTACAACTTTTTGGCTACACCTTC. This encodes CASSLQLFGYTF.

V usage is TRBV5-8 and J usage is TRBJ2-3; TRBD2 matches 11 bases. CDR3 size: 15 residues. Germline V gene lookup returns CDR1 SGHTS and CDR2 YDEGEE. V lost 4 bases and J lost 4; bases outside the gene matches: 5. The CDR3 nucleotides read TGTGCCAGCAGCCGACTAGCGGGACAGCCAGATACGCAGTATTTT. Protein sequence: CASSRLAGQPDTQYF.

The rearrangement joins TRBV5-6 to TRBJ2-5; 7 bases align to TRBD1. CDR3 size: 16 residues. CDR1 is SGHDT, CDR2 YYEEEE, per germline. V lost 4 bases to trimming and J lost 2 bases; unmatched junction nucleotides: 11. CDR3 region: CASSMTGSPQQETQYF. CDR3 sequence (DNA): TGTGCCAGCAGCATGACAGGGTCCCCCCAGCAAGAGACCCAGTACTTC.

This CDR3 is CASGLGLVEGTGELFF. The DNA for the CDR3 is TGTGCTAGTGGTTTGGGGCTGGTGGAGGGGACCGGGGAGCTGTTTTTT. J is TRBJ2-2 and V is TRBV12-5, with D possibly matching TRBD2 (6 bases). This CDR3 comprises 16 residues. Per the germline V gene, CDR1 is LGHNT and CDR2 is FRNRAP. V lost 1 base and J 5 bases, leaving 14 bases between the germline ends. The full variable domain, its missing parts supplied by reference TRBV12-5 and TRBJ2-2, is DARVTQTPRHKVTEMGQEVTMRCQPILGHNTVFWYRQTMMQGLELLAYFRNRAPLDDSGMPKDRFSAEMPDATLATLKIQPSEPRDSAVYFCASGLGLVEGTGELFFGEGSRLTVL.

This chain links TRBV2 with TRBJ2-3, with D possibly TRBD2 on 5 matching bases. V dropped 2 bases and J dropped 3 bases, with 18 bases sitting between them. CDR3 size: 17 residues. The V gene's germline CDR1 is SNHLY and CDR2 FYNNEI. The CDR3 reads CASSEFLLGPETDTQYF. DNA of the CDR3: TGTGCCAGCAGTGAATTTTTACTAGGGCCGGAGACAGATACGCAGTATTTT. Complete variable domain (other parts from reference TRBV2 and TRBJ2-3): EPEVTQTPSHQVTQMGQEVILRCVPISNHLYFYWYRQILGQKVEFLVSFYNNEISEKSEIFDDQFSVERPDGSNFTLKIRSTKLEDSAMYFCASSEFLLGPETDTQYFGPGTRLTVL.

The chain is built from TRBV7-2 and TRBJ2-7; no clear D. Germline assignment: CDR1 SGHTA and CDR2 FQGNSA. This CDR3 region has 13 residues. Trimming took 5 bases from V and 0 from J, leaving 8 bases between them. The CDR3 spells CASSPFSSYEQYF. In DNA, the CDR3 is TGTGCCAGCAGCCCGTTCAGCTCCTACGAGCAGTACTTC. The entire variable domain, with the rest obtained from reference TRBV7-2 and TRBJ2-7, is as follows: GAGVSQSPSNKVTEKGKDVELRCDPISGHTALYWYRQSLGQGLEFLIYFQGNSAPDKSGLPSDRFSAERTGGSVSTLTIQRTQQEDSAVYLCASSPFSSYEQYFGPGTRLTVT.